This is a list of T cell receptor beta chains from one sample in a study of blood T cell repertoires in COVID-19. Only in-frame clones appear in the TCRdb table, and some are missing; sequencing was by immunoSEQ multiplex PCR. In the table there are some 200,000 clones, approximately 87% of which are singletons. Sequencing was carried out using peripheral blood. The receptors stem from a man aged 18 to 29 with active or convalescent COVID-19. The CDR3 runs from the conserved cysteine through the conserved F or W. Fields, in order: V gene, J gene, D gene, clone size, CDR3 protein, CDR3 DNA. A D gene is named only where the DNA matches it firmly. Size values are once, few and many counts, or a class for expanded clones, and some rows have none.

v_call: TRBV4-3; j_call: TRBJ2-7; d_call: TRBD2; clone_size: .; cdr3_aa: CASSQTSGRRYEQYF; cdr3_nt: TGCGCCAGCAGCCAGACTAGCGGGAGACGATACGAGCAGTACTTC
v_call: TRBV9; j_call: TRBJ1-4; d_call: TRBD1; clone_size: few; cdr3_aa: CASSEGGQVRKLFF; cdr3_nt: TGTGCCAGCAGCGAGGGAGGACAGGTGCGAAAACTGTTTTTT
v_call: TRBV2; j_call: TRBJ1-1; d_call: .; clone_size: .; cdr3_aa: CASSQQATEAFF; cdr3_nt: TGTGCCAGCAGCCAACAGGCCACTGAAGCTTTCTTT
v_call: TRBV9; j_call: TRBJ1-2; d_call: .; clone_size: .; cdr3_aa: CASSVGLGGRTYGYTF; cdr3_nt: TGTGCCAGCAGCGTAGGACTGGGGGGACGGACCTATGGCTACACCTTC
v_call: TRBV6-6; j_call: TRBJ1-5; d_call: .; clone_size: .; cdr3_aa: CASSYEPPGEYQPQHF; cdr3_nt: TGTGCCAGCAGTTATGAGCCCCCAGGGGAGTATCAGCCCCAGCATTTT
v_call: TRBV15; j_call: TRBJ1-5; d_call: .; clone_size: .; cdr3_aa: CATSRGGDIDSNQPQHF; cdr3_nt: TGTGCCACCAGCAGAGGTGGGGACATAGATAGCAATCAGCCCCAGCATTTT
v_call: TRBV24-1; j_call: TRBJ2-3; d_call: .; clone_size: .; cdr3_aa: CATSVTGENTDTQYF; cdr3_nt: TGTGCCACCAGTGTCACAGGAGAGAACACAGATACGCAGTATTTT
v_call: TRBV6-5; j_call: TRBJ1-2; d_call: .; clone_size: .; cdr3_aa: CASSYRPRDYGYTF; cdr3_nt: TGTGCCAGCAGTTACCGACCGCGGGACTATGGCTACACCTTC
v_call: TRBV6-5; j_call: TRBJ2-7; d_call: TRBD1; clone_size: .; cdr3_aa: CASTHRGSYEQYF; cdr3_nt: TGTGCCAGCACGCACAGGGGGTCCTACGAGCAGTACTTC
v_call: TRBV6-5; j_call: TRBJ1-3; d_call: .; clone_size: .; cdr3_aa: CASSSKSSGNTIYF; cdr3_nt: TGTGCCAGCAGTTCGAAGAGCTCTGGAAACACCATATATTTT
v_call: TRBV19; j_call: TRBJ1-4; d_call: .; clone_size: .; cdr3_aa: CASSITLTGEKLFF; cdr3_nt: TGTGCCAGTAGTATCACGCTTACCGGTGAAAAACTGTTTTTT
v_call: TRBV3-1/TRBV3-2; j_call: TRBJ2-1; d_call: TRBD2; clone_size: .; cdr3_aa: CASSLVDTSGRAIAYNEQFF; cdr3_nt: TGTGCCAGCAGCCTAGTTGACACTAGCGGGAGGGCCATAGCCTACAATGAGCAGTTCTTC
v_call: TRBV7-2; j_call: TRBJ2-5; d_call: TRBD1; clone_size: .; cdr3_aa: CASSLAGTEETQYF; cdr3_nt: TGTGCCAGCAGCTTAGCCGGGACAGAAGAGACCCAGTACTTC
v_call: TRBV5-4; j_call: TRBJ1-5; d_call: TRBD1; clone_size: .; cdr3_aa: CATKQGPNQPQHF; cdr3_nt: TGTGCCACAAAACAGGGGCCCAATCAGCCCCAGCATTTT
v_call: TRBV4-3; j_call: TRBJ2-2; d_call: TRBD2; clone_size: .; cdr3_aa: CASSQVGLGVTGELFF; cdr3_nt: TGCGCCAGCAGCCAAGTAGGACTAGGGGTTACCGGGGAGCTGTTTTTT
v_call: TRBV19; j_call: TRBJ1-2; d_call: .; clone_size: .; cdr3_aa: CASSIGENYGYTF; cdr3_nt: TGTGCCAGCAGTATAGGAGAGAACTATGGCTACACCTTC
v_call: TRBV6-6; j_call: TRBJ1-1; d_call: TRBD1; clone_size: once; cdr3_aa: CASTQGVTEAFF; cdr3_nt: TGTGCCAGCACTCAGGGGGTCACTGAAGCTTTCTTT
v_call: TRBV15; j_call: TRBJ2-5; d_call: TRBD1; clone_size: once; cdr3_aa: CATRWTGGAWETQYF; cdr3_nt: TGTGCCACCAGGTGGACAGGGGGCGCCTGGGAGACCCAGTACTTC
v_call: TRBV5-4; j_call: TRBJ1-4; d_call: .; clone_size: .; cdr3_aa: CASSLVTENEKLFF; cdr3_nt: TGTGCCAGCAGCTTGGTGACAGAGAATGAAAAACTGTTTTTT
v_call: TRBV27; j_call: TRBJ2-3; d_call: TRBD2; clone_size: .; cdr3_aa: CASKISGRPTDTQYF; cdr3_nt: TGTGCCAGCAAAATTAGCGGGAGGCCCACAGATACGCAGTATTTT
v_call: TRBV19; j_call: TRBJ1-2; d_call: .; clone_size: .; cdr3_aa: CASSLRDYGYTF; cdr3_nt: TGTGCCAGTAGTCTCAGGGACTATGGCTACACCTTC
v_call: TRBV6-6; j_call: TRBJ1-4; d_call: TRBD1; clone_size: .; cdr3_aa: CASSYRRDRGEKLFF; cdr3_nt: TGTGCCAGCAGTTACAGGCGGGACAGGGGTGAAAAACTGTTTTTT
v_call: TRBV27; j_call: TRBJ2-7; d_call: TRBD2; clone_size: .; cdr3_aa: CASSLEPGGIHEQYF; cdr3_nt: TGTGCCAGCAGTTTAGAGCCGGGAGGGATCCACGAGCAGTACTTC
v_call: TRBV10-1; j_call: TRBJ2-5; d_call: TRBD1; clone_size: .; cdr3_aa: CASSSGTGIQGTQYF; cdr3_nt: TGCGCCAGCAGCAGCGGGACAGGGATCCAAGGGACCCAGTACTTC
v_call: TRBV20-1; j_call: TRBJ1-2; d_call: .; clone_size: .; cdr3_aa: CSATGSYGYTF; cdr3_nt: TGCAGTGCTACAGGTTCTTATGGCTACACCTTC
v_call: TRBV29-1; j_call: TRBJ2-7; d_call: TRBD2; clone_size: .; cdr3_aa: CSVQGTSGRRSSYEQYF; cdr3_nt: TGCAGCGTTCAGGGCACTAGCGGGAGGAGGAGCTCCTACGAGCAGTACTTC
v_call: TRBV24-1; j_call: TRBJ2-1; d_call: .; clone_size: .; cdr3_aa: CATSDPSLYNEQFF; cdr3_nt: TGTGCCACCAGTGATCCTAGCTTGTACAATGAGCAGTTCTTC